A single sample is the source of the 7 T cell receptor beta chains below, sequenced in a study of shared clonotypes between healthy human individuals. Sequenced by immunoSEQ multiplex PCR; TCRdb stores in-frame clones only, minus some. In the table there are roughly 2.5 million clones, approximately 94% of which are singletons. The sequenced material came from naive CD4+ T cells sorted from blood. Stated subset: CD45RA+ positively selected. All receptors come from a man between 18 and 29 years old in good health.

The rearrangement links TRBV2 to TRBJ2-5, with D perhaps matching TRBD2 (5 bases). Trimming cost V 1 base and J 2 bases, with 11 bases left between them. The CDR3 is made up of 15 amino acids. The germline V gene has CDR1 SNHLY and CDR2 FYNNEI. The CDR3 region has the DNA TGTGCCAGCAGTGAAGACGGGGTACCTCAAGAGACCCAGTACTTC. Translating gives CASSEDGVPQETQYF.

V and J are TRBV27 and TRBJ2-3; TRBD2 matches 8 bases. This CDR3 has 16 residues. Germline values: CDR1 MNHEY, CDR2 SMNVEV (reference sequence). The V and J ends lost 5 bases and 2 bases, in that order; junction bases with no gene match: 9. The CDR3 coding sequence is TGTGCCAGCAGTACCCCACTAGCGGCCTCCACAGATACGCAGTATTTT. It yields the protein CASSTPLAASTDTQYF.

This clone was detected only once. The DNA of the CDR3 is TGTGCCAGCAGCCAGGCGGCGGGCTACGAGCAGTACTTC. Encoded protein: CASSQAAGYEQYF. The chain uses TRBV11-3 and TRBJ2-7, with D perhaps TRBD2 (5 bases). The CDR3 sequence is 13 residues long. Germline V gene data show CDR1 as SGHNT and CDR2 as YENEEA. The V end lost 5 bases, the J end lost 3 bases, and 11 bases lay between the germline ends.

This chain joins TRBV7-9 and TRBJ2-5, with D possibly matching TRBD1 (7 bases). Germline V gene sequence: CDR1 SEHNR, CDR2 FQNEAQ (reference sequence). Trimming removed 2 bases from V and 1 base from J, with 23 bases in between. The CDR3 has 19 amino acids. The CDR3 bases are TGTGCCAGCAGCTTAACAGGGGAAAGCGGGTTGTTAGGCCAAGAGACCCAGTACTTC. It translates to CASSLTGESGLLGQETQYF.

This clone was seen a single time. This chain uses TRBV2 with TRBJ2-6; maybe TRBD2 (5 bases). The V gene lost 7 bases and the J gene lost 0 bases, with 10 bases spanning the gap. The CDR3 length is 15 residues. Looked up from germline, CDR1 is SNHLY and CDR2 is FYNNEI. CDR3 in DNA: TGTGCCAGCAACCGGGGAGCCTCTGGGGCCAACGTCCTGACTTTC. Amino acids: CASNRGASGANVLTF.

The rearrangement links TRBV19 to TRBJ1-5; D not certain. CDR3 length: 14 residues. The germline gives CDR1 LNHDA, CDR2 SQIVND (reference sequence). The V end was cut by 1 base, the J end by 9 bases, with 13 bases between. The CDR3 DNA reads TGTGCCAGTAGTATAGTTTACCCGGAAGGGCCCCAGCATTTT. It encodes CASSIVYPEGPQHF. The full variable domain, in which reference TRBV19 and TRBJ1-5 provide the parts outside the CDR3, is DGGITQSPKYLFRKEGQNVTLSCEQNLNHDAMYWYRQDPGQGLRLIYYSQIVNDFQKGDIAEGYSVSREKKESFPLTVTSAQKNPTAFYLCASSIVYPEGPQHFGDGTRLSIL.

This clone was recorded only once. The V gene is TRBV19, the J gene TRBJ1-3; no clear D. Germline V gene data show CDR1 as LNHDA and CDR2 as SQIVND (reference sequence). With 8 bases removed from V and 8 bases from J, the gap between germline ends came to 16 bases. The CDR3 is made up of 13 amino acids. The CDR3 region is CASRVGSGDTIYF. CDR3 nucleotides: TGTGCCAGTCGAGTAGGGTCCGGGGACACCATATATTTT.